The table lists the clone carrying this TCR beta chain with a count of one. What it binds is not known. Each CDR3 protein gets one entry after TCRdb re-called the 5' RACE reads with MiXCR. The sample holds about 180,000 distinct CDR3 sequences, about a fifth seen once. This specimen belongs to a study of T-cell memory formation after mild COVID-19. The germline V gene has CDR1 MGHRA and CDR2 YSYEKL. V lost 1 base and J lost 7, with 13 bases in between. There are 14 residues in the CDR3. Overall study findings and caveats: For second-wave clones that peaked at day 37, SARS-CoV-2 specificity went unverified. CD4+ contracting clones were found mainly in CM and EM, and CD8+ ones in EMRA. Cross-reactive memory appears to have joined, as suggested by some responding clones showing up in pre-infection memory.

This chain connects TRBV4-1 to TRBJ1-2, with D unresolved. The sequence was collected from a man aged 18 to 30 who had mild COVID-19 (a few samples of this study predate the infection). Cell type and time point are not known. Sequenced input: PBMCs or a T cell subset sorted from them (not recorded which). CDR3 residues: CASSQGLRLSGYTF. CDR3 DNA sequence: TGCGCCAGCAGCCAAGGGTTAAGGTTAAGTGGCTACACCTTC.